The 30 T cell receptor beta chains below come from one sample, sequenced in a study of cytomegalovirus exposure and HLA in healthy donors. PCR employed 60 Vbeta and 13 Jbeta primers. Repertoires were generated with immunoSEQ multiplex PCR, while TCRdb's copy carries only in-frame clones and drops some. The sample comprises 100,000 to 150,000 clones, around 77% of which are singletons, and about 1% rests with the top ten. Sequenced: PBMCs. The receptors were gathered from a woman aged 55-69 years in good health and CMV-seronegative.

The chain has TRBV12-1 and TRBJ2-7; the table's D call TRBD1 went unverified against the DNA. TRBV12-1 is reported as a pseudogene. The CDR3 sequence is 15 residues long. CDR3 protein: CASSFSPYSSYEQYF. The CDR3 DNA sequence: TGTGCCAGCAGCTTCAGTCCCTACAGCTCCTACGAGCAGTACTTC.

This chain links TRBV28 with TRBJ2-6; TRBD2 aligns across 7 bases. The V gene's germline CDR1 is MDHEN and CDR2 SYDVKM. The CDR3 has 12 amino acids. V shed 2 bases, J shed 12 bases, and the junction held 1 base outside the gene matches. DNA for the CDR3: TGTGCCAGCAGTTTAGGGGAGGGCGTCCTGACTTTC. Its translation is CASSLGEGVLTF.

The gene calls are TRBV6-1 and TRBJ2-3; 10 positions match TRBD2. V lost 4 bases, J lost 10 bases, and 20 bases stayed unmatched. This CDR3 region has 18 residues. Germline values: CDR1 MNHNS, CDR2 SASEGT. CDR3 bases: TGTGCCAGCAGTGCAAAGACAGCGGGGGGGCTAGGATCGCGGGCGCAGTATTTT. Its translation: CASSAKTAGGLGSRAQYF.

The genes are TRBV7-3 and TRBJ1-2; D possibly corresponds to TRBD1 (6 bases). Germline V gives CDR1 SGHTA, CDR2 FQGTGA. This CDR3 spans 13 amino acids. V was clipped by 6 bases and J by 6 bases, with 14 bases between them. This chain's CDR3 is CASSLDNRDGYTF. The CDR3 DNA reads as TGTGCCAGCAGTTTGGACAACAGGGATGGCTACACCTTC.

This sequence joins TRBV28 and TRBJ2-4, with D perhaps TRBD2 (5 bases). V lost 6 bases, J lost 7 bases, and 10 bases lay in between. Germline CDR1 is MDHEN and CDR2 is SYDVKM. This CDR3 is 12 amino acids long. The CDR3 DNA reads as TGTGCCAGCAGCGGAGGTCCCAACATTCAGTACTTC. As protein: CASSGGPNIQYF.

This clone was seen just once. The gene calls are TRBV28 and TRBJ2-3; TRBD2 agrees at 12 bases. This CDR3 is 15 amino acids long. With V trimmed by 2 bases and J by 5 bases, 2 bases remained unmatched. Per the germline V gene, CDR1 is MDHEN and CDR2 is SYDVKM. The CDR3 nucleotides are TGTGCCAGCAGTTTACAACTAGCGGGAGGAGATACGCAGTATTTT. Translation gives CASSLQLAGGDTQYF. Combining the CDR3 with reference TRBV28 and TRBJ2-3 gives the whole variable domain DVKVTQSSRYLVKRTGEKVFLECVQDMDHENMFWYRQDPGLGLRLIYFSYDVKMKEKGDIPEGYSVSREKKERFSLILESASTNQTSMYLCASSLQLAGGDTQYFGPGTRLTVL.

The J gene is TRBJ2-5, the V gene TRBV28; maybe TRBD2 (5 bases). The CDR3 has 14 amino acids. Germline V lookup: CDR1 MDHEN, CDR2 SYDVKM. Trimming shortened V by 7 bases and J by 1 base, and 13 bases separated the two germline ends. The CDR3 nucleotides are TGTGCCAGCAACGAACGTGCGGGCCAAGAGACCCAGTACTTC. Its protein is CASNERAGQETQYF.

V is TRBV4-2 and J is TRBJ1-1, with 8 bases matching TRBD1. This CDR3 is built from 16 residues. With 4 bases clipped from V and 0 bases from J, the junction kept 7 bases outside the gene matches. Germline CDR1 LGHNA, CDR2 YNFKEQ. CDR3 loop: CASSPPTGALNTEAFF. For the CDR3, the DNA is TGTGCCAGCAGCCCTCCGACAGGGGCCCTGAACACTGAAGCTTTCTTT.

The chain uses TRBV29-1 and TRBJ2-7; TRBD1 is a possible D gene (6 bases). The CDR3 contains 12 residues. CDR1 and CDR2 from the germline V gene are SQVTM and ANQGSEA. V was shortened by 4 bases and J by 0 bases, with 7 bases between the two germline ends. The CDR3 DNA reads TGCAGCGTTGGGACAGACTCCTACGAGCAGTACTTC. This translates into CSVGTDSYEQYF.

The V gene is TRBV11-2, the J gene TRBJ1-1, with TRBD1 as a possible D gene (5 bases). The CDR3 consists of 14 residues. The V end lost 2 bases, the J end lost 3 bases, and 10 bases lay between the germline ends. Per the germline V gene, CDR1 is SGHAT and CDR2 is FQNNGV. CDR3 in amino acids: CASSLQGLDTEAFF. Here the CDR3 DNA reads TGTGCCAGCAGCTTACAGGGTTTGGACACTGAAGCTTTCTTT.

This rearrangement joins TRBV9 to TRBJ2-7; D is perhaps TRBD2 (5 bases). CDR1 and CDR2 from the germline V gene are SGDLS and YYNGEE. The CDR3 spans 14 residues. The V gene lost 1 base and the J gene lost 8 bases, with 16 bases spanning the gap. The CDR3 sequence is CASSVTSYPTQQYF. In nucleotides, the CDR3 is TGTGCCAGCAGCGTAACTAGTTACCCCACCCAGCAGTACTTC.

This chain uses TRBV7-9 with TRBJ2-4; D not certain. Germline CDR1 SEHNR, CDR2 FQNEAQ (reference sequence). Trimming removed 7 bases from V and 0 bases from J, with 7 bases in between. The CDR3 runs to 13 residues. This CDR3 is CASIALAKNIQYF. In nucleotides, the CDR3 is TGTGCCAGCATAGCCCTAGCCAAAAACATTCAGTACTTC.

V gene TRBV10-3 combines with J gene TRBJ1-5; D not certain. The ends were cut back, 2 bases at V and 4 bases at J, with 12 bases in the middle. Germline V gives CDR1 ENHRY, CDR2 SYGVKD. The CDR3 is 15 amino acids. CDR3 loop: CAISETGLKNQPQHF. The CDR3 DNA reads TGTGCCATCAGTGAGACCGGACTAAAAAATCAGCCCCAGCATTTT.

The chain is built from TRBV5-4 and TRBJ2-7, with 7 nucleotides matching TRBD1. The CDR3 is 14 residues long. V dropped 1 base and J dropped 0; count of bases not matched to a gene: 1. The germline gives CDR1 SGHNT, CDR2 YYREEE (reference sequence). CDR3 coding DNA: TGTGCCAGCAGCTTGCCAGGGGGCTCCTACGAGCAGTACTTC. Amino acids: CASSLPGGSYEQYF.

This chain joins TRBV7-9 and TRBJ1-1; D unresolved. The CDR3 is made up of 15 amino acids. The V end lost 1 base, the J end lost 1 base, and 10 bases lay between the germline ends. Germline V gives CDR1 SEHNR, CDR2 FQNEAQ (reference sequence). DNA of the CDR3: TGTGCCAGCAGCTTAGGTGAGGGAACGAACACTGAAGCTTTCTTT. Translating gives CASSLGEGTNTEAFF.

This clone was counted once. The rearrangement links TRBV5-4 to TRBJ2-5; D may be TRBD2 (6 bases). CDR3 size: 13 residues. V was clipped by 4 bases and J by 7 bases, with 14 bases between them. CDR1 SGHNT and CDR2 YYREEE come from the germline V gene (reference sequence). CDR3 DNA: TGTGCCAGCAGCACGACTAGTCGGGCGACCCAGTACTTC. Translated: CASSTTSRATQYF. The complete variable domain, with remaining parts taken from reference TRBV5-4 and TRBJ2-5, reads ETGVTQSPTHLIKTRGQQVTLRCSSQSGHNTVSWYQQALGQGPQFIFQYYREEENGRGNFPPRFSGLQFPNYSSELNVNALELDDSALYLCASSTTSRATQYFGPGTRLLVL.

Written as DNA, the CDR3 is TGTGCCAGCAGCTTAGCGGGACAGGGTGAAAAACTGTTTTTT. Amino acid sequence: CASSLAGQGEKLFF. The rearrangement links TRBV7-8 to TRBJ1-4; 9 bases line up with TRBD1. Germline trimming cut 0 bases from V and 7 bases from J; bases unmatched to any gene: 0. The V gene's germline CDR1 is SGHVS and CDR2 FQNEAQ. The CDR3 is 14 residues long.

The table lists this clone with a few counts. The gene calls are TRBV7-9 and TRBJ2-7; D is possibly TRBD2 (6 bases). CDR1 SEHNR and CDR2 FQNEAQ come from the germline V gene (reference sequence). The CDR3 covers 15 residues. V lost 5 bases, J lost 2 bases, and 16 bases lay in between. The CDR3 DNA follows: TGTGCCAGCAGCCGACCGGGAGAGAAGACCTACGAGCAGTACTTC. Protein sequence: CASSRPGEKTYEQYF.

The rearrangement links TRBV5-1 to TRBJ2-7; 9 bases match TRBD1. Trimming cost V 4 bases and J 2 bases; bases outside gene matches: 4. Germline CDR1 and CDR2: SGHRS and YFSETQ. This CDR3 contains 14 residues. Written as DNA, the CDR3 is TGCGCCAGCAGCCCGCGGGACAGGGCCTACGAGCAGTACTTC. It yields the protein CASSPRDRAYEQYF.

V and J are TRBV28 and TRBJ2-2, with 10 bases that match TRBD1. V was pared by 6 bases and J by 1 base, with 8 bases of the junction left unmatched. Germline lookup yields CDR1 MDHEN and CDR2 SYDVKM. The CDR3 totals 17 residues. The CDR3 region is CASSLRGQGMNTGELFF. DNA of the CDR3: TGTGCCAGCAGCCTGAGGGGACAGGGGATGAACACCGGGGAGCTGTTTTTT.

The rearrangement uses TRBV29-1 and TRBJ2-5; tentatively, D is TRBD2 (5 bases). The end of the DNA fits TRBJ2-7 better, so the J call may be wrong. The CDR3 loop spans 11 amino acids. Germline V gene data show CDR1 as SQVTM and CDR2 as ANQGSEA. CDR3 residues: CSGVRGYEQYF. DNA of the CDR3: TGCAGCGGTGTACGGGGATACGAGCAGTACTTC.

The chain is built from TRBV7-3 and TRBJ2-2; 12 positions agree with TRBD1. The germline V gene has CDR1 SGHTA and CDR2 FQGTGA. V was pared by 3 bases and J by 6 bases, with 5 bases of the junction left unmatched. The CDR3 length is 16 residues. The CDR3 DNA reads as TGTGCCAGCAGCTTCCACGGGACAGGGGGCTCCGGGGAGCTGTTTTTT. It specifies CASSFHGTGGSGELFF.

There are a few counts of this clone. The chain combines TRBV21-1 with TRBJ1-1; the table's D call, TRBD1, was not checked against the DNA. TRBV21-1 is a listed pseudogene. The CDR3 is made up of 14 amino acids. CDR3 protein: CASSGGHQHTEAFF. DNA of the CDR3: TGTGCCAGCAGCGGCGGACACCAACACACTGAAGCTTTCTTT.

In nucleotides, the CDR3 is TGTGCCAGCAGCTTAGTAGGGGGACAGGCACCGAACACTGAAGCTTTCTTT. This gives the protein CASSLVGGQAPNTEAFF. V gene TRBV11-2 combines with J gene TRBJ1-1, with TRBD1 matching over 8 bases. This CDR3 has 17 residues. Germline V gene sequence: CDR1 SGHAT, CDR2 FQNNGV. J gave up 1 base and V 1 base, and 8 bases lay outside the gene matches.

The rearrangement joins TRBV5-5 to TRBJ2-2; TRBD2 aligns across 8 bases. CDR1 and CDR2 (germline): SGHKS, YYEKEE (reference sequence). The V segment lost 4 bases and the J segment 5 bases; nucleotides outside the gene matches: 7. The CDR3 runs 15 residues. Here the CDR3 reads CASSLTSVRTGELFF. The CDR3 nucleotides are TGTGCCAGCAGCCTGACTAGCGTACGAACCGGGGAGCTGTTTTTT.

The chain employs TRBV2 and TRBJ1-5; D is perhaps TRBD1 (5 bases). CDR3 length: 13 residues. V gave up 4 bases and J gave up 6 bases, with 10 bases separating them. Germline CDR1 is SNHLY and CDR2 is FYNNEI. Written as DNA, the CDR3 is TGTGCCAGCAGTGCCCAGGGCCCTCAGCCCCAGCATTTT. It translates to CASSAQGPQPQHF.

V is TRBV2 and J is TRBJ2-2; possible D gene TRBD1, 5 bases. The ends were cut back, 6 bases at V and 4 bases at J, with 9 bases in the middle. The CDR3 sequence is 13 residues long. Germline CDR1 and CDR2: SNHLY and FYNNEI. CDR3 nucleotide sequence: TGTGCCAGCAGACCGACAGCCACCGGGGAGCTGTTTTTT. As protein: CASRPTATGELFF.

This clone appeared once. The junction differs from germline at one of its ends, possibly a read error. The sample holds other DNA sequences that translate to the same CDR3. V usage is TRBV28 and J usage is TRBJ1-5, with D possibly being TRBD1 (6 bases). This CDR3 contains 14 residues. Germline CDR1 MDHEN, CDR2 SYDVKM. Here the CDR3 DNA reads TGTGCCAGTAGTTTAGGCGGGGGCGGTCAGCCCCAGCATTTT. It is translated as CASSLGGGGQPQHF.

The rearrangement uses TRBV29-1 and TRBJ1-1; D gene unclear. The CDR3 extends over 13 amino acids. From germline, CDR1 is SQVTM and CDR2 ANQGSEA. Trimming left V 6 bases short and J 2 bases short, with 13 bases between. This CDR3 is CSVKGGENTEAFF. CDR3 bases: TGCAGCGTCAAAGGCGGGGAAAACACTGAAGCTTTCTTT.

The chain carries TRBV23-1 and TRBJ2-5; 8 bases are a match to TRBD1. TRBV23-1 is an ORF, with its function uncertain. V trimming: 7 bases; J trimming: 2 bases; junction bases outside the gene matches: 6. The CDR3 runs to 14 residues. CDR3 nucleotide sequence: TGCGCCAGCACAGGACAGGGTGGACAAGAGACCCAGTACTTC. It codes for CASTGQGGQETQYF.